Each of the 15 T cell receptor beta chains below was sequenced from the same sample in a study of control samples from healthy donors and cancer patients. The data were produced by immunoSEQ multiplex PCR, yet TCRdb's version contains in-frame clones alone and is incomplete. The repertoire holds 200,000 to 250,000 clones, with about 95% as singletons. The sequenced sample consisted of blood. These receptors were taken from a man between 45 and 60 years old in good health.

The CDR3 DNA reads TGTGCCAGCAGCCCCCGGGAGGGGAGCACAGATACGCAGTATTTT. This gives the protein CASSPREGSTDTQYF. The chain recombines TRBV9 with TRBJ2-3, with 8 bases matching TRBD2. Germline loops: CDR1 SGDLS, CDR2 YYNGEE. The CDR3 runs 15 residues. The trim removed 4 bases at V and 0 bases at J, leaving 4 bases unmatched.

The chain carries TRBV9 and TRBJ2-3, with 10 bases lining up with TRBD2. With V trimmed by 3 bases and J by 1 base, 11 bases remained unmatched. The CDR3 consists of 18 residues. Germline-derived CDR1 and CDR2 are SGDLS and YYNGEE. The CDR3 loop reads CASSAFRASGGGTDTQYF. Written as DNA, the CDR3 is TGTGCCAGCAGCGCCTTCCGGGCTAGCGGGGGTGGCACAGATACGCAGTATTTT.

The rearrangement links TRBV24-1 to TRBJ1-2; tentatively, D is TRBD1 (5 bases). V was clipped by 4 bases and J by 0 bases, with 11 bases between them. Germline V gene data show CDR1 as KGHDR and CDR2 as SFDVKD. CDR3 size: 15 residues. CDR3 coding DNA: TGTGCCACCAGTGAGGGGACGGTAGCTAACTATGGCTACACCTTC. Translation: CATSEGTVANYGYTF.

The chain links TRBV2 to TRBJ2-7, with no clear D. CDR3 length: 10 residues. Trimming stripped 8 bases from V and 5 bases from J, with 7 bases between. The germline V gene has CDR1 SNHLY and CDR2 FYNNEI. This CDR3 is CASWWHEQYV. The CDR3 nucleotides are TGTGCCAGCTGGTGGCACGAGCAGTACGTC.

The rearrangement joins TRBV18 to TRBJ1-2; 8 bases align to TRBD1. The length of the CDR3 is 14 residues. The V gene's germline CDR1 is KGHSH and CDR2 LQKENI. Losses at the gene ends were 3 bases for V and 3 bases for J; bases not matched to a gene: 3. The CDR3 DNA is TGTGCCAGCTCACCGGAGGACAGGGACTATGGCTACACCTTC. Translated, it gives CASSPEDRDYGYTF.

The V call is TRBV19, the J call TRBJ2-5; 9 bases fit TRBD1. This CDR3 region has 13 residues. Germline assignment: CDR1 LNHDA and CDR2 SQIVND (reference sequence). The V segment lost 6 bases and the J segment 4 bases; nucleotides outside the gene matches: 3. CDR3 sequence reads: CASSLDRGETQYF. The CDR3 region has the DNA TGTGCCAGTAGCCTGGACAGGGGAGAGACCCAGTACTTC.

This sequence joins TRBV28 and TRBJ1-5, with 7 bases identical to TRBD1. V was clipped by 6 bases and J by 7 bases; unmatched bases: 12. The germline V gene encodes CDR1 MDHEN and CDR2 SYDVKM. The CDR3 totals 15 residues. Here the CDR3 DNA reads TGTGCCAGCAGAGGGAGACAGGGTCTAAGGCAGCCCCAGCATTTT. It codes for CASRGRQGLRQPQHF.

The chain joins TRBV5-6 to TRBJ2-2; 8 nucleotides align to TRBD1. The junction had 8 bases not matched to a gene; V was cut back by 4 bases and J by 6 bases. The CDR3 extends over 15 amino acids. Looked up from germline, CDR1 is SGHDT and CDR2 is YYEEEE. The CDR3 DNA reads TGTGCCAGCAGCACCCGGGACAGGTATTCCGGGGAGCTGTTTTTT. Its protein product is CASSTRDRYSGELFF.

The V and J genes are TRBV7-8 and TRBJ2-5, with D tentatively TRBD1 (5 bases). From germline, CDR1 is SGHVS and CDR2 FQNEAQ. Trimming removed 5 bases at V and 1 base at J, with 11 bases between. The length of the CDR3 is 14 residues. CDR3 DNA: TGTGCCAGCAGCCTTCGACAGATCCAAGAGACCCAGTACTTC. Protein product: CASSLRQIQETQYF.

The chain employs TRBV6-1 and TRBJ2-3, with D tentatively TRBD1 (5 bases). This CDR3 contains 15 residues. Germline V gives CDR1 MNHNS, CDR2 SASEGT. Trimming took 2 bases from V and 4 from J, leaving 13 bases between them. The CDR3 loop reads CASSEMGQGADTQYF. The CDR3 bases are TGTGCCAGCAGTGAAATGGGGCAGGGTGCAGATACGCAGTATTTT.

The chain employs TRBV19 and TRBJ1-1, with 9 bases fitting TRBD1. The length of the CDR3 is 17 residues. The germline gives CDR1 LNHDA, CDR2 SQIVND (reference sequence). V lost 0 bases to trimming and J lost 5 bases; unmatched junction nucleotides: 10. CDR3 nucleotides: TGTGCCAGTAGTATAGATCGGAAGGGACAGGGATTGACTGAAGCTTTCTTT. Translated: CASSIDRKGQGLTEAFF.

V usage is TRBV6-5 and J usage is TRBJ1-2; tentative D call: TRBD1 (5 bases). This CDR3 has 12 amino acids. V was shortened by 6 bases and J by 2 bases, with 7 bases between the two germline ends. Germline values: CDR1 MNHEY, CDR2 SVGAGI. Here the CDR3 reads CASRDTNYGYTF. The CDR3 DNA is TGTGCCAGCAGGGACACAAACTATGGCTACACCTTC.

V usage is TRBV7-8 and J usage is TRBJ1-5, with 9 bases fitting TRBD1. From germline, CDR1 is SGHVS and CDR2 FQNEAQ. The CDR3 has 14 amino acids. J gave up 6 bases and V 5 bases, and 5 bases lay outside the gene matches. This CDR3 is CASSILGQGQPQHF. The DNA of the CDR3 is TGTGCCAGCAGCATTCTGGGACAGGGTCAGCCCCAGCATTTT. Full variable domain (missing parts from reference TRBV7-8 and TRBJ1-5): GAGVSQSPRYKVAKRGQDVALRCDPISGHVSLFWYQQALGQGPEFLTYFQNEAQLDKSGLPSDRFFAERPEGSVSTLKIQRTQQEDSAVYLCASSILGQGQPQHFGDGTRLSIL.

V is TRBV9 and J is TRBJ2-7; no definite D call. Germline V gene sequence: CDR1 SGDLS, CDR2 YYNGEE. The CDR3 length is 13 residues. Trimming removed 4 bases at V and 7 bases at J, with 15 bases between. The CDR3 region has the DNA TGTGCCAGCAGCCTCACACCGCAGGAAGAGCAGTACGTC. The encoded protein is CASSLTPQEEQYV.

This chain connects TRBV2 to TRBJ1-6; D is possibly TRBD1 (5 bases). Trimming stripped 5 bases from V and 4 bases from J, with 9 bases between. The CDR3 is made up of 14 amino acids. Per germline, CDR1 SNHLY and CDR2 FYNNEI. Here the CDR3 DNA reads TGTGCCAGCAGTTTAGACAGTTATAATTCACCCCTCCACTTT. This sequence encodes CASSLDSYNSPLHF.